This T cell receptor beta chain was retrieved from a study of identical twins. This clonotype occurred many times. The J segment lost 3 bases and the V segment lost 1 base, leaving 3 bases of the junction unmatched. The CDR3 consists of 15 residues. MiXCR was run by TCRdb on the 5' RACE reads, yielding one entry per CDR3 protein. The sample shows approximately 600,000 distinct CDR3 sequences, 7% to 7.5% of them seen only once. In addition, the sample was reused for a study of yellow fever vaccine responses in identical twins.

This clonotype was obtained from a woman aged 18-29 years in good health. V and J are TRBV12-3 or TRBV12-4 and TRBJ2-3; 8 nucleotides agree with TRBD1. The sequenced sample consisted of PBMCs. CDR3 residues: CASSLGQGMTDTQYF. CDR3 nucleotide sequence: TGTGCCAGCAGTTTAGGACAGGGGATGACAGATACGCAGTATTTT.